Each of the 30 T cell receptor beta chains below was sequenced from the same sample in a study of breast tumors, draining lymph nodes, adjacent tissues (TCRdb year 2016). Library preparation employed multiplex PCR. TCRdb lists the instrument as Illumina HiSeq 2000. TCRdb cleaned the public reads at Q25 with fastp, built clones with MiXCR and kept in-frame beta chains. When rows share a CDR3 protein, they turn into one entry using the most common DNA and genes. For this sample there are 45,000 to 60,000 distinct CDR3 sequences; about 23% appear just once. The ten largest clones represent over 6.5% of the sample. The sequenced material came from breast tumor tissue. These receptors were obtained from a female donor with breast cancer. Some clones in this sample may be carry-over from other donors' samples.

This clonotype is categorized as medium-sized (0.01 to 0.1%). J is TRBJ2-7 and V is TRBV29-1; 7 bases map to TRBD1. CDR3 length equals 12 residues. The V segment lost 7 bases and the J segment 4 bases; nucleotides outside the gene matches: 7. Germline values: CDR1 SQVTM, CDR2 ANQGSEA. CDR3 in amino acids: CSAHLTGYEQYF. DNA of the CDR3: TGCAGCGCCCATTTGACAGGGTACGAGCAGTACTTC.

The rearrangement links TRBV28 to TRBJ2-7; D might be TRBD1 (5 bases). Germline-derived CDR1 and CDR2 are MDHEN and SYDVKM. V was pared by 5 bases and J by 1 base, with 9 bases between. The CDR3 extends over 13 amino acids. The DNA for the CDR3 is TGTGCCAGCAGTGACAGACAGTCCTACGAGCAGTACTTC. Translated, it gives CASSDRQSYEQYF.

In regard to this clonotype: The junction does not match germline at one end; this may be a read error. Here the CDR3 DNA reads TGTGCCGTCAGGCCGGCGACAGGGAAGAGAGGGTATTTT. Translated, it gives CAVRPATGKRGYF. The rearrangement uses TRBV10-3 and TRBJ2-3; 7 bases align to TRBD1. Per the germline V gene, CDR1 is ENHRY and CDR2 is SYGVKD. The CDR3 totals 13 residues.

This clonotype appeared once. This chain links TRBV20-1 with TRBJ2-1; D might be TRBD1 or TRBD2, each matching 6 bases. Germline CDR1 DFQATT, CDR2 SNEGSKA (reference sequence). Deletions cut 3 bases from V and 5 bases from J, with 8 bases between. This CDR3 has 12 residues. CDR3 DNA sequence: TGCAGTGCTAGTAGGGGGGACAATGAGCAGTTCTTC. It is translated as CSASRGDNEQFF.

This clonotype was detected a few times. The V call is TRBV11-2, the J call TRBJ2-5; D is perhaps TRBD2 (6 bases). This CDR3 has 14 residues. The germline CDR1 and CDR2 sequences are SGHAT and FQNNGV. Trimming shortened V by 5 bases and J by 2 bases, and 12 bases separated the two germline ends. The CDR3 spells CASSNAAGQETQYF. CDR3 nucleotides: TGTGCCAGCAGCAATGCTGCGGGGCAAGAGACCCAGTACTTC.

This clonotype was detected ten times or more. The gene calls are TRBV19 and TRBJ1-2; weak D call: TRBD1 (6 bases). V was clipped by 7 bases and J by 7 bases, with 16 bases between them. Germline values: CDR1 LNHDA, CDR2 SQIVND (reference sequence). The CDR3 totals 13 residues. CDR3 loop: CASTQITGLGYTF. CDR3 in DNA: TGTGCCAGTACCCAAATTACAGGGCTTGGCTACACCTTC.

V gene TRBV3-1 combines with J gene TRBJ2-7; maybe TRBD2 (6 bases). Germline CDR1 is LGHDT and CDR2 is YNNKEL (reference sequence). This CDR3 is 11 amino acids long. The germline V and J ends were trimmed by 0 bases and 9 bases, with 6 bases remaining between them. The CDR3 DNA is TGTGCCAGCAGCCAAGAGGAGGGGCAGTACTTC. As protein: CASSQEEGQYF.

This clonotype was seen at least ten times. V usage is TRBV7-2 and J usage is TRBJ2-7; tentative D call: TRBD2 (7 bases). The V gene's germline CDR1 is SGHTA and CDR2 FQGNSA. The CDR3 is 14 residues long. Trimming left V 4 bases short and J 2 bases short, with 12 bases between. CDR3 bases: TGTGCCAGCAGCTCGGTCGGGGGGCCCTACGAGCAGTACTTC. Protein sequence: CASSSVGGPYEQYF.

This clonotype was counted many times. The chain combines TRBV9 with TRBJ2-3, with D perhaps matching TRBD2 (7 bases). CDR3 length: 16 residues. CDR1 is SGDLS and CDR2 is YYNGEE in the germline V gene. V lost 0 bases and J 6 bases, leaving 17 bases between the germline ends. The DNA of the CDR3 is TGTGCCAGCAGCGTAGAAGGTGCGGGGGCAAGGGATACGCAGTATTTT. As protein: CASSVEGAGARDTQYF.

This clonotype counts as medium-sized. The V and J genes are TRBV20-1 and TRBJ1-4; TRBD1 agrees at 8 bases. The V gene end was trimmed by 2 bases and the J gene end by 3 bases; junction bases not matched to a gene: 2. The CDR3 extends over 14 amino acids. Per germline, CDR1 DFQATT and CDR2 SNEGSKA (reference sequence). The CDR3 nucleotides are TGCAGTGCTAGACCACAGGGGGCTAATGAAAAACTGTTTTTT. Protein: CSARPQGANEKLFF.

Notes on this clonotype: Possible read error: a much larger clone is one base away. This chain uses TRBV30 with TRBJ1-4, with D uncertain. Trimming stripped 0 bases from V and 12 bases from J, with 17 bases between. Germline lookup yields CDR1 GTSNPN and CDR2 SVGIG (reference sequence). The length of the CDR3 is 14 residues. This CDR3 reads CAWSVGGSSEELFF. For the CDR3, the DNA is TGTGCCTGGAGTGTAGGAGGCAGTAGCGAAGAACTGTTTTTT.

This clonotype is classed as medium-sized (0.01 to 0.1%). This sequence joins TRBV7-9 and TRBJ2-7; 7 nucleotides match TRBD2. Germline V gene lookup returns CDR1 SEHNR and CDR2 FQNEAQ (reference sequence). This CDR3 region has 14 residues. V lost 8 bases to trimming and J lost 2 bases; unmatched junction nucleotides: 9. CDR3 DNA: TGTGCCAGCGGATTGGCGGGGGATACCTACGAGCAGTACTTC. Protein product: CASGLAGDTYEQYF.

This chain links TRBV19 with TRBJ2-5; maybe TRBD2 (6 bases). Trimming removed 10 bases from V and 7 bases from J, with 22 bases in between. The CDR3 runs to 14 residues. Germline CDR1 and CDR2: LNHDA and SQIVND (reference sequence). In DNA form, the CDR3 reads TGTGCCACTGCCGTGGGGGGACGTCAGGGGACCCAGTACTTC. Translating it yields CATAVGGRQGTQYF.

This clonotype was recorded at least ten times. The chain uses TRBV10-3 and TRBJ1-2; D unclear. This CDR3 has 12 residues. V was clipped by 0 bases and J by 8 bases, with 7 bases between them. Looked up from germline, CDR1 is ENHRY and CDR2 is SYGVKD. The CDR3 coding sequence is TGTGCCATCAGTGAGTCGAGCAGGGGCTACACCTTC. It yields the protein CAISESSRGYTF.

This clonotype was recorded many times. The chain joins TRBV9 to TRBJ2-7; 9 bases fit TRBD1. Germline V gives CDR1 SGDLS, CDR2 YYNGEE. Unmatched junction bases numbered 5, after V lost 3 bases and J lost 4 bases. CDR3 length equals 14 residues. The CDR3, as DNA: TGTGCCAGCAGCGCGGGACAGGGTAATTACGAGCAGTACTTC. This sequence encodes CASSAGQGNYEQYF.

On this clonotype: A much larger clonotype is one base distant, so this may be a read error. The chain employs TRBV5-5 and TRBJ1-2, with 7 bases lining up with TRBD1. The germline CDR1 and CDR2 sequences are SGHKS and YYEKEE (reference sequence). This CDR3 spans 15 amino acids. The CDR3 is CASSFGQEAGYGYAF. DNA for the CDR3: TGTGCCAGCAGTTTCGGACAGGAGGCAGGCTATGGCTACGCCTTC.

Sample share makes this clonotype medium-sized. The chain has TRBV18 and TRBJ2-3; tentatively, D is TRBD2 (5 bases). The CDR3 extends over 14 amino acids. Deletions cut 2 bases from V and 6 bases from J, with 12 bases between. Germline V CDR1 and CDR2: KGHSH, LQKENI. The CDR3 reads CASSPLRALDTQYF. CDR3 DNA: TGTGCCAGCTCACCATTGCGGGCGCTTGATACGCAGTATTTT.

In regard to this clonotype: It may be a read error: a sequence one base away is much more abundant. The chain employs TRBV2 and TRBJ2-2; 11 bases are a match to TRBD1. In germline, CDR1 is SNHLY, CDR2 FYNNEI. The CDR3 runs 16 residues. The CDR3 nucleotides read TGTGCCGGCAGGGACGGGACAGGGGGTCGGACCGGGGAGCTGTTTTTT. This translates into CAGRDGTGGRTGELFF.

With respect to this clonotype: Given a much more abundant clone one base away, this may be a read error. This chain links TRBV29-1 with TRBJ2-2; no reliable D call. CDR3 length: 13 amino acids. V lost 7 bases and J lost 1, with 10 bases in between. Germline values: CDR1 SQVTM, CDR2 ANQGSEA. CDR3 nucleotides: TGCAGCGCTGCTGGCCAGAACACCGGGGAGCTGTTTTTT. Its protein product is CSAAGQNTGELFF.

This clonotype has ten or more counts. The rearrangement joins TRBV6-6 to TRBJ1-3, with D uncertain. There are 15 residues in the CDR3. V gave up 0 bases and J gave up 4 bases, with 10 bases separating them. Germline V CDR1 and CDR2: MNHNY, SVGAGI (reference sequence). CDR3 in amino acids: CASSYSMGIGNTIYF. In DNA form, the CDR3 reads TGTGCCAGCAGTTACTCGATGGGGATCGGAAACACCATATATTTT.

The chain combines TRBV30 with TRBJ2-1; the D gene is possibly TRBD2 (6 bases). Trimming shortened V by 1 base and J by 9 bases, and 10 bases separated the two germline ends. From germline, CDR1 is GTSNPN and CDR2 SVGIG (reference sequence). CDR3 length: 12 residues. This CDR3 is CAWSGGLIEQFF. The CDR3 DNA reads as TGTGCCTGGAGTGGCGGACTAATTGAGCAGTTCTTC.

This clonotype has a count of ten or more. The V and J genes are TRBV20-1 and TRBJ1-6; 7 bases line up with TRBD1. Per the germline V gene, CDR1 is DFQATT and CDR2 is SNEGSKA (reference sequence). CDR3 length equals 12 residues. J lost 9 bases, V lost 5 bases, and 4 bases had no gene match. The CDR3 sequence is CSASTGSSPLHF. CDR3 DNA sequence: TGCAGTGCTTCGACAGGGTCTTCACCCCTCCACTTT.

This clonotype showed up many times. This sequence joins TRBV6-2 or TRBV6-3 and TRBJ2-7; D may match TRBD1 or TRBD2 (5 bases each). Germline V CDR1 and CDR2: MNHEY, SVGEGT. The CDR3 extends over 15 amino acids. Trimming cost V 0 bases and J 6 bases, with 15 bases left between them. The CDR3 sequence is CASSYSSHSGAEQYF. The CDR3 DNA is TGTGCCAGCAGTTACTCTTCCCACTCCGGGGCCGAGCAGTACTTC.

The table lists this clonotype with many counts. V usage is TRBV4-2 and J usage is TRBJ2-3, with a possible D match to TRBD2 (6 bases). V lost 6 bases to trimming and J lost 4 bases, with 11 bases between them. Germline V lookup: CDR1 LGHNA, CDR2 YNFKEQ. The CDR3 is made up of 13 amino acids. The CDR3 nucleotides read TGTGCCAGCAGTCAGCGGGTGGCAGATACGCAGTATTTT. Translated: CASSQRVADTQYF.

This clonotype was seen many times. The genes are TRBV4-2 and TRBJ1-2; 9 bases fit TRBD1. The CDR3 length is 15 residues. Unmatched junction bases numbered 0, after V lost 0 bases and J lost 1 base. Germline CDR1 LGHNA, CDR2 YNFKEQ. The CDR3 sequence is CASSQEGQGNYGYTF. The CDR3 DNA follows: TGTGCCAGCAGCCAAGAGGGACAGGGTAACTATGGCTACACCTTC.

J is TRBJ1-1 and V is TRBV7-3; 7 positions agree with TRBD1. The CDR3 sequence is 12 residues long. Trimming took 6 bases from V and 5 from J; bases not matched to a gene: 3. From germline, CDR1 is SGHTA and CDR2 FQGTGA. The DNA for the CDR3 is TGTGCCAGCAGACGACAGGGTACTGAAGCTTTCTTT. This encodes CASRRQGTEAFF.

A note on this clonotype: This may arise from a read error, as a much more abundant clone is one base away. J is TRBJ2-3 and V is TRBV5-1; 10 bases align to TRBD2. V shed 0 bases and J 14 bases; nucleotides not matched to a gene: 3. CDR1 and CDR2 from the germline V gene are SGHRS and YFSETQ. This CDR3 comprises 12 residues. CDR3 region: CASSLGTSGSYF. The CDR3 coding sequence is TGCGCCAGCAGCTTGGGGACTAGCGGTTCGTATTTT.

This clonotype was detected ten times or more. Written as DNA, the CDR3 is TGTGCCAGCAGCACCGGACAGGGTCGAGCCTATGGCTACACCTTC. This encodes CASSTGQGRAYGYTF. The V call is TRBV5-4, the J call TRBJ1-2; 8 bases are a match to TRBD1. From germline, CDR1 is SGHNT and CDR2 YYREEE (reference sequence). Trimming took 4 bases from V and 4 from J; bases not matched to a gene: 9. The CDR3 consists of 15 residues. Supplemented by reference TRBV5-4 and TRBJ1-2, the full variable domain reads ETGVTQSPTHLIKTRGQQVTLRCSSQSGHNTVSWYQQALGQGPQFIFQYYREEENGRGNFPPRFSGLQFPNYSSELNVNALELDDSALYLCASSTGQGRAYGYTFGSGTRLTVV.

This clonotype was picked up many times. The rearrangement uses TRBV3-1 and TRBJ2-1; weak D call: TRBD2 (6 bases). The CDR3 runs to 16 residues. V lost 4 bases and J lost 8, with 21 bases in between. In germline, CDR1 is LGHDT, CDR2 YNNKEL (reference sequence). The chain's CDR3 is CASSPGLSGMVDEQFF. For the CDR3, the DNA is TGTGCCAGCAGCCCTGGACTATCCGGGATGGTAGATGAGCAGTTCTTC.

The rearrangement joins TRBV4-1 to TRBJ2-1; 11 bases align to TRBD2. The CDR3 loop spans 17 amino acids. V dropped 0 bases and J dropped 9; count of bases not matched to a gene: 10. CDR1 and CDR2 (germline): MGHRA, YSYEKL. CDR3 loop: CASSQDSLAGGRCEQFF. CDR3 nucleotide sequence: TGCGCCAGCAGCCAAGATAGTCTAGCGGGAGGCAGGTGTGAGCAGTTCTTC.